Listed here are 30 T cell receptor beta chains from one sample, sequenced in a study of regulatory T cells in long-lasting Graves disease. Time point noted: persistent/refractory GD, antithyroid drugs over 5 years with positive TRAb. From PBMCs, RNA was extracted and then used to make the TCR library. Building of the TCR beta libraries involved iRepertoire HTBI primers and Arm-PCR of CDR3 regions. In TCRdb, the multiplex PCR reads were re-called with MiXCR into one record per CDR3 protein. The repertoire has 350,000 to 500,000 distinct CDR3 sequences, over 20% of them found once; the top ten carry 14%. This specimen consisted of peripheral blood mononuclear cells (PBMCs), obtained when the disease was refractory, from a patient treated with antithyroid drugs. The receptors derive from a female donor with Graves disease.

This clonotype was counted at least ten times. This rearrangement joins TRBV11-2 to TRBJ2-5; 14 nucleotides line up with TRBD2. In germline, CDR1 is SGHAT, CDR2 FQNNGV. The CDR3 spans 20 residues. V was clipped by 0 bases and J by 0 bases; unmatched bases: 9. In nucleotides, the CDR3 is TGTGCCAGCAGCTTAGACGGACTAGCGGGAGGTAACCCACACCAAGAGACCCAGTACTTC. Translation: CASSLDGLAGGNPHQETQYF.

This clonotype was observed at least ten times. The chain joins TRBV27 to TRBJ1-2, with TRBD1 identical over 8 bases. V lost 6 bases, J lost 6 bases, and 6 bases stayed unmatched. The CDR3 is 13 amino acids. The germline gives CDR1 MNHEY, CDR2 SMNVEV (reference sequence). CDR3 sequence: CASSTRGLDGYTF. CDR3 sequence (DNA): TGTGCCAGCAGCACCAGGGGGCTGGATGGCTACACCTTC.

This clonotype has ten or more counts. This chain connects TRBV6-1 to TRBJ2-5; possible D gene TRBD1, 6 bases. In germline, CDR1 is MNHNS, CDR2 SASEGT. The CDR3 spans 13 residues. Trimming removed 6 bases at V and 3 bases at J, with 11 bases between. The CDR3 loop reads CASRVGTKETQYF. CDR3 sequence (DNA): TGTGCCAGCAGGGTCGGGACAAAAGAGACCCAGTACTTC.

Only a few counts were recorded for this clonotype. The J gene is TRBJ2-4, the V gene TRBV18; D is possibly TRBD1 or TRBD2 (5 bases each). Germline-derived CDR1 and CDR2 are KGHSH and LQKENI. The CDR3 length is 17 residues. Trimming took 3 bases from V and 6 from J, leaving 21 bases between them. The CDR3 bases are TGTGCCAGCTCACCCCCCTTGGGGGTGGAGAAAGGAAACATTCAGTACTTC. Residues: CASSPPLGVEKGNIQYF.

Ten or more counts support this clonotype. This chain connects TRBV2 to TRBJ2-2, with D unclear. V was pared by 4 bases and J by 1 base, with 13 bases between. The CDR3 is 16 residues long. Germline V gene data show CDR1 as SNHLY and CDR2 as FYNNEI. CDR3 protein: CASSATGIGNTGELFF. In nucleotides, the CDR3 is TGTGCCAGCAGTGCAACTGGGATAGGGAACACCGGGGAGCTGTTTTTT. Variable domain in full (rest from reference TRBV2 and TRBJ2-2): EPEVTQTPSHQVTQMGQEVILRCVPISNHLYFYWYRQILGQKVEFLVSFYNNEISEKSEIFDDQFSVERPDGSNFTLKIRSTKLEDSAMYFCASSATGIGNTGELFFGEGSRLTVL.

This clonotype has more than one count but fewer than ten. The V gene is TRBV15, the J gene TRBJ2-5; tentatively, D is TRBD1 (5 bases). CDR1 and CDR2 (germline): LNHNV, YYDKDF (reference sequence). This CDR3 has 13 residues. V shed 3 bases and J shed 4 bases, with 9 bases lying between them. The CDR3 nucleotides are TGTGCCACCAGCAGCCGCAGGGTAGAGACCCAGTACTTC. Amino acid sequence: CATSSRRVETQYF.

The V and J genes are TRBV28 and TRBJ1-1, with 8 bases matching TRBD1. Germline assignment: CDR1 MDHEN and CDR2 SYDVKM. This CDR3 has 13 residues. V gave up 7 bases and J gave up 4 bases; unmatched junction bases: 5. The CDR3 region has the DNA TGTGCCAGCAAATCTGGACAGGGCACTGAAGCTTTCTTT. As protein: CASKSGQGTEAFF.

In this sample, this clonotype turned up a few times. The rearrangement joins TRBV7-9 to TRBJ2-5; TRBD1 agrees at 11 bases. Losses at the gene ends were 2 bases for V and 5 bases for J; bases not matched to a gene: 7. This CDR3 has 16 residues. The V gene's germline CDR1 is SEHNR and CDR2 FQNEAQ (reference sequence). The CDR3 spells CASSLSGQGAWETQYF. Here the CDR3 DNA reads TGTGCCAGCAGCTTAAGTGGACAGGGGGCCTGGGAGACCCAGTACTTC.

The rearrangement uses TRBV5-4 and TRBJ2-7, with 7 bases matching TRBD1. The V segment lost 4 bases and the J segment 5 bases; nucleotides outside the gene matches: 9. Germline loops: CDR1 SGHNT, CDR2 YYREEE (reference sequence). This CDR3 is built from 14 residues. The CDR3 region has the DNA TGTGCCAGCAGCGCCCAGGGGGAATTGAACGAGCAGTACTTC. Protein sequence: CASSAQGELNEQYF.

This clonotype has at least ten counts. The rearrangement uses TRBV28 and TRBJ2-2; 7 bases line up with TRBD2. Germline values: CDR1 MDHEN, CDR2 SYDVKM. The CDR3 loop spans 16 amino acids. V gave up 2 bases and J gave up 7 bases; unmatched junction bases: 10. CDR3 region: CASSLPIAWGGGELFF. The CDR3 region has the DNA TGTGCCAGCAGTTTACCCATCGCCTGGGGGGGCGGGGAGCTGTTTTTT.

This clonotype was detected many times. The chain combines TRBV11-2 with TRBJ2-2, with D possibly matching TRBD2 (7 bases). This CDR3 region has 15 residues. Germline V lookup: CDR1 SGHAT, CDR2 FQNNGV. Trimming shortened V by 4 bases and J by 7 bases, and 16 bases separated the two germline ends. The CDR3 spells CASSSPRGRNGELFF. The CDR3 DNA sequence: TGTGCCAGCAGCTCCCCGCGGGGGCGGAACGGGGAGCTGTTTTTT.

This clonotype has at least ten counts. The V and J genes are TRBV28 and TRBJ2-5, with 7 bases identical to TRBD2. This CDR3 spans 14 amino acids. With V trimmed by 10 bases and J by 4 bases, 12 bases remained unmatched. Per the germline V gene, CDR1 is MDHEN and CDR2 is SYDVKM. CDR3 DNA sequence: TGTGCCACGCGACCCCCGGGGGAGGGAGAGACCCAGTACTTC. Amino acid sequence: CATRPPGEGETQYF.

In this sample, this clonotype turned up many times. This chain connects TRBV12-3 or TRBV12-4 to TRBJ1-4; the D is unclear. The CDR3 has 15 residues. Trimming removed 3 bases at V and 0 bases at J, with 8 bases between. The CDR3 DNA reads TGTGCCAGCAGTTTTGGGCCAGCAACTAATGAAAAACTGTTTTTT. The encoded protein is CASSFGPATNEKLFF.

In its sample, this clonotype was seen a few times. V usage is TRBV5-1 and J usage is TRBJ2-7; TRBD2 agrees at 8 bases. CDR1 and CDR2 from the germline V gene are SGHRS and YFSETQ. After removal of 5 bases from V and 0 bases from J, the junction contained 16 bases not matched to a gene. The CDR3 sequence is 18 residues long. The DNA for the CDR3 is TGCGCCAGCAGGATCGAAGCGGGAGTTGGGCGAGTCTCCTACGAGCAGTACTTC. Protein sequence: CASRIEAGVGRVSYEQYF. The full variable domain, in which reference TRBV5-1 and TRBJ2-7 provide the parts outside the CDR3, is KAGVTQTPRYLIKTRGQQVTLSCSPISGHRSVSWYQQTPGQGLQFLFEYFSETQRNKGNFPGRFSGRQFSNSRSEMNVSTLELGDSALYLCASRIEAGVGRVSYEQYFGPGTRLTVT.

This clonotype came up many times. The chain is built from TRBV11-2 and TRBJ2-7, with TRBD2 matching 11 bases. With V trimmed by 5 bases and J by 7 bases, 7 bases remained unmatched. This CDR3 contains 14 residues. The V gene's germline CDR1 is SGHAT and CDR2 FQNNGV. Written as DNA, the CDR3 is TGTGCCAGCAGCCCACAGGGACTAGCGGTAGAGCAGTACTTC. Translated: CASSPQGLAVEQYF.

This clonotype was detected only a few times. Here the CDR3 DNA reads TGTGCCAGTAGTGGCGGTGGAGCGGGAAACTACGAGCAGTACTTC. Its protein is CASSGGGAGNYEQYF. This chain connects TRBV19 to TRBJ2-7; TRBD2 matches at 7 bases. Germline V gene lookup returns CDR1 LNHDA and CDR2 SQIVND (reference sequence). There are 15 residues in the CDR3. Trimming removed 5 bases from V and 3 bases from J; junction bases left unmatched: 10.

This clonotype was counted ten times or more. The chain is built from TRBV19 and TRBJ1-1; TRBD1 matches at 7 bases. V lost 4 bases and J lost 6; bases outside the gene matches: 8. This CDR3 has 14 residues. Germline V gene data show CDR1 as LNHDA and CDR2 as SQIVND (reference sequence). In nucleotides, the CDR3 is TGTGCCAGTAGTACGGGACAGTCATTCTCTGAAGCTTTCTTT. This translates into CASSTGQSFSEAFF.

This clonotype was counted at least ten times. V gene TRBV28 combines with J gene TRBJ1-3, with TRBD1 identical over 7 bases. V gave up 4 bases and J gave up 2 bases; unmatched junction bases: 2. Germline lookup yields CDR1 MDHEN and CDR2 SYDVKM. The CDR3 totals 14 residues. The CDR3 DNA reads as TGTGCCAGCAGTTCCGACAGGGCTGGAAACACCATATATTTT. Protein: CASSSDRAGNTIYF.

This clonotype turned up a few times. The rearrangement uses TRBV7-9 and TRBJ1-1, with 8 bases identical to TRBD1. Trimming at V came to 3 bases and at J to 7 bases, leaving 4 bases not matched to a gene. This CDR3 spans 13 amino acids. The germline CDR1 and CDR2 sequences are SEHNR and FQNEAQ (reference sequence). The CDR3 nucleotides read TGTGCCAGCAGCTTGCAGGGGGCGAATGAAGCTTTCTTT. It is translated as CASSLQGANEAFF.

Regarding this clonotype: A read error is possible here, since a much larger clone lies one base away. The V and J genes are TRBV6-2 or TRBV6-3 and TRBJ2-7, with D hard to call. The CDR3 covers 11 residues. Per the germline V gene, CDR1 is MNHEY and CDR2 is SVGEGT. The CDR3 here is CASSPSDEQYF. The CDR3 DNA sequence: TGTGCCAGCAGTCCCTCCGACGAGCAGTACTTC.

This clonotype was seen only a few times. The genes are TRBV3-1 and TRBJ1-1, with D perhaps matching TRBD1 (5 bases). Germline V gives CDR1 LGHDT, CDR2 YNNKEL (reference sequence). V gave up 4 bases and J gave up 1 base, with 13 bases separating them. The CDR3 loop spans 15 amino acids. The CDR3 region is CASSRMGHQNTEAFF. For the CDR3, the DNA is TGTGCCAGCAGCCGAATGGGGCACCAGAACACTGAAGCTTTCTTT. Looking up the rest from reference TRBV3-1 and TRBJ1-1 gives the full variable domain: DTAVSQTPKYLVTQMGNDKSIKCEQNLGHDTMYWYKQDSKKFLKIMFSYNNKELIINETVPNRFSPKSPDKAHLNLHINSLELGDSAVYFCASSRMGHQNTEAFFGQGTRLTVV.

J is TRBJ1-5 and V is TRBV28; maybe TRBD1 (6 bases). Germline loops: CDR1 MDHEN, CDR2 SYDVKM. V lost 3 bases and J 6 bases, leaving 15 bases between the germline ends. This CDR3 spans 15 amino acids. As DNA, the CDR3 is TGTGCCAGCAGTTTCACCGACAGGCACCGTCAGCCCCAGCATTTT. This codes for CASSFTDRHRQPQHF.

This clonotype was detected only a few times. The chain combines TRBV29-1 with TRBJ2-3; the D gene could be TRBD1 or TRBD2 (5 bases each). The germline gives CDR1 SQVTM, CDR2 ANQGSEA. This CDR3 region has 14 residues. The V and J ends lost 6 bases and 6 bases respectively, with 19 bases between them. CDR3 in DNA: TGCAGCGTGGAGGATGGCAGGGAGACTGATACGCAGTATTTT. Residues: CSVEDGRETDTQYF.

The rearrangement joins TRBV9 to TRBJ2-2; 11 bases line up with TRBD2. Germline V gene data show CDR1 as SGDLS and CDR2 as YYNGEE. The CDR3 has 16 amino acids. The V and J ends lost 3 bases and 7 bases, in that order; junction bases with no gene match: 8. The CDR3: CASSGTSGSFGGELFF. The CDR3 bases are TGTGCCAGCAGCGGAACTAGCGGGAGTTTTGGCGGGGAGCTGTTTTTT.

This clonotype has a count of ten or more. J is TRBJ2-7 and V is TRBV20-1; possibly TRBD1 for D (6 bases). This CDR3 comprises 14 residues. Germline V gene sequence: CDR1 DFQATT, CDR2 SNEGSKA (reference sequence). V was cut by 5 bases and J by 3 bases, with 17 bases left in between. CDR3 DNA sequence: TGCAGTGCTTCGGACAGCGTAACTATCTACGAGCAGTACTTC. It encodes CSASDSVTIYEQYF.

The sample holds many counts of this clonotype. The chain recombines TRBV7-2 with TRBJ2-5; 12 bases line up with TRBD2. There are 17 residues in the CDR3. Germline CDR1 reads SGHTA; CDR2 reads FQGNSA. The J segment lost 4 bases and the V segment lost 5 bases, leaving 11 bases of the junction unmatched. CDR3: CASSPGLAGRGRETQYF. The CDR3 DNA reads as TGTGCCAGCAGCCCCGGACTAGCGGGAAGGGGGAGAGAGACCCAGTACTTC.

This clonotype was observed a handful of times. The chain joins TRBV11-2 to TRBJ2-3, with D perhaps TRBD2 (6 bases). Trimming stripped 0 bases from V and 5 bases from J, with 9 bases between. CDR3 length: 14 residues. Germline CDR1 and CDR2: SGHAT and FQNNGV. This CDR3 reads CASSLDYGGDTQYF. DNA for the CDR3: TGTGCCAGCAGCTTAGATTACGGGGGAGATACGCAGTATTTT.

In DNA, the CDR3 is TGTGCCAGCAGTGATCCCCCATTCCGGGGCCCCTTTAGGGCTTTCTTT. Protein: CASSDPPFRGPFRAFF. The chain has TRBV25-1 and TRBJ1-1; TRBD1 might be the D (5 bases). From germline, CDR1 is MGHDK and CDR2 SYGVNS. The CDR3 length is 16 residues. The germline V and J ends were trimmed by 3 bases and 11 bases, with 25 bases remaining between them.

Regarding this clonotype: A clone one base away is much larger, so this may be a read error. V and J are TRBV20-1 and TRBJ2-7; D remains ambiguous. Germline-derived CDR1 and CDR2 are DFQATT and SNEGSKA (reference sequence). This CDR3 has 13 residues. CDR3 protein: CSAPPGSHYEQHF. CDR3 DNA sequence: TGCAGTGCCCCACCGGGCAGCCACTACGAGCAGCACTTC.

This clonotype was seen at least ten times. V usage is TRBV28 and J usage is TRBJ2-5; D is unclear. Germline V gene data show CDR1 as MDHEN and CDR2 as SYDVKM. Trimming stripped 3 bases from V and 5 bases from J, with 13 bases between. The CDR3 loop spans 14 amino acids. The CDR3 sequence is CASSFPGSQETQYF. The CDR3 DNA follows: TGTGCCAGCAGTTTCCCCGGATCCCAGGAGACCCAGTACTTC.